The sequence of this TCR beta chain was determined in a study of T cell repertoires in cytomegalovirus infection. Study-wide background: Both CMV infection and a matching HLA type were indicated by public TCR beta signatures.

TCRdb re-called the reads through MiXCR, storing one row per CDR3 protein. The sample carries roughly 640,000 distinct CDR3 sequences, approximately 24% recorded once. This clonotype was seen more than once but under ten times. Its target is unknown. Regarding the study as a whole: The response measured ex vivo was dominated by TCR beta clonotypes (HLA-C-restricted and CMV-specific). Cumulative frequency (of public TCR beta family members) identified carriers of CMV plus the relevant HLA.

The germline V gene has CDR1 MNHEY and CDR2 SMNVEV (reference sequence). Trimming removed 6 bases at V and 5 bases at J, with 11 bases between. The length of the CDR3 is 13 residues. Sequences were obtained from CD8+ T cells from PBMCs. The sequence was obtained from a human donor in good health (CMV status not recorded). Some clones in this sample may be carry-over from other donors' samples. The V gene is TRBV27, the J gene TRBJ1-5, with no clear D. CDR3 DNA: TGTGCCAGCAGCCGTCCCGGATATCAGCCCCAGCATTTT. Its protein product is CASSRPGYQPQHF.